Reported below is one TCR beta chain. The CDR3 is 17 amino acids. Trimming left V 5 bases short and J 2 bases short, with 18 bases between. CDR1 is SGHVS, CDR2 FNYEAQ, per germline. The data originate from a study of cytomegalovirus exposure and HLA in healthy donors. The PCR made use of 60 Vbeta and 13 Jbeta primers. Using immunoSEQ multiplex PCR, the repertoire was profiled, and TCRdb retains in-frame clones only, with some absent. The sample yields about 170,000 clones, roughly four fifths seen once. The chain links TRBV7-6 to TRBJ2-2, with D perhaps matching TRBD1 (5 bases). The source material was PBMCs. The receptor's source is a girl under 18 in good health and CMV-seropositive. In nucleotides, the CDR3 is TGTGCCAGCAGCATATACTTGACAGTCACTAACACCGGGGAGCTGTTTTTT. Translated, it gives CASSIYLTVTNTGELFF.